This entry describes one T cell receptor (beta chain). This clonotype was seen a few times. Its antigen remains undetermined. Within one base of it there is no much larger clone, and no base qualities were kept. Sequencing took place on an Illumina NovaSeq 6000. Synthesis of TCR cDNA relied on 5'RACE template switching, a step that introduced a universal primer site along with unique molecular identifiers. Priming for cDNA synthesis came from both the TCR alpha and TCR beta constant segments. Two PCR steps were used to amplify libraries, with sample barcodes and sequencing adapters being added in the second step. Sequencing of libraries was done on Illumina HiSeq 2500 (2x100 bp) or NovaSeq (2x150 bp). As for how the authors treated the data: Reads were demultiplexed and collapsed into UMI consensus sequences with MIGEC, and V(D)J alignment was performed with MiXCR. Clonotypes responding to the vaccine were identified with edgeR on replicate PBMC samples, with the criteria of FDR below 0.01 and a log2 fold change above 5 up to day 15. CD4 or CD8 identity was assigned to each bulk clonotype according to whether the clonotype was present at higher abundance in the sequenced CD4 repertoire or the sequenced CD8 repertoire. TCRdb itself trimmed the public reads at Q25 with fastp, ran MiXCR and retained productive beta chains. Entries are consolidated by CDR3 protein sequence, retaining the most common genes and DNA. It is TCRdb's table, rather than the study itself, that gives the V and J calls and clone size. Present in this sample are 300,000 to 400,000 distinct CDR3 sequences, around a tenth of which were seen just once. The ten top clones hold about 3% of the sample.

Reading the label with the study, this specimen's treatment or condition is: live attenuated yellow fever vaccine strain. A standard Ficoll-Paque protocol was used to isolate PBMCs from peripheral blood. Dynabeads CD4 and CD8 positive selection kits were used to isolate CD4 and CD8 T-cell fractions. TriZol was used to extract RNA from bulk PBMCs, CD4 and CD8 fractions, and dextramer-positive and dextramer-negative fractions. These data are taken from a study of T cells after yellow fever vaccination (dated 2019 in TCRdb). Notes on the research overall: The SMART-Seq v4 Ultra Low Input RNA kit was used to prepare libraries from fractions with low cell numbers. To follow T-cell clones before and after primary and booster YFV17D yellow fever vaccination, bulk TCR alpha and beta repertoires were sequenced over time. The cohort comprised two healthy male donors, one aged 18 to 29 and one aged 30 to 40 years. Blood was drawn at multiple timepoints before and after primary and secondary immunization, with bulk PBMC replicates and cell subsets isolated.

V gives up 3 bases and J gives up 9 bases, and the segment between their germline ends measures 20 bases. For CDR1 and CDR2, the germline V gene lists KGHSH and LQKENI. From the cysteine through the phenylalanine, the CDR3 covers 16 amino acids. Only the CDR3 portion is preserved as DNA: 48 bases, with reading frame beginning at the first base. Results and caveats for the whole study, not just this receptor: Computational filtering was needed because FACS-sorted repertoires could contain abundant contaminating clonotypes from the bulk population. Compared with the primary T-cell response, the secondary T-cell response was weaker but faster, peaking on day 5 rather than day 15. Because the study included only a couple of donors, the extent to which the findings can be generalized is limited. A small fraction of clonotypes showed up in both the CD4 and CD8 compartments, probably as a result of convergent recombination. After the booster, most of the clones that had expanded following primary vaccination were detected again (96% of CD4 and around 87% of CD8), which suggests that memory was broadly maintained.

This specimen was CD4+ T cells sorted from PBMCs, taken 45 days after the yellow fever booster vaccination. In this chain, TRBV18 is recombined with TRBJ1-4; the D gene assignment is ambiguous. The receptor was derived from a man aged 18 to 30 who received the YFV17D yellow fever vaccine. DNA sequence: TGTGCCAGCTCACCCAAGTCATTCCGTGGGGAACAAAAACTGTTTTTT. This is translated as CASSPKSFRGEQKLFF.